This entry features one T cell receptor beta chain sequence. Followed over time, Seattle patients had been enrolled while infection was active. The data were produced by immunoSEQ multiplex PCR, yet TCRdb's version contains in-frame clones alone and is incomplete. Among 300,000 to 450,000 clones listed, over 85% were seen once. The CDR3 has 16 amino acids. In germline, CDR1 is SNHLY, CDR2 FYNNEI. The V segment lost 4 bases and the J segment 2 bases; nucleotides outside the gene matches: 5. This entry belongs to a study of blood T cell repertoires in COVID-19. Turning to the study itself: Donors in the United States, Italy and Spain gave samples during acute or convalescent COVID-19.

The V call is TRBV2, the J call TRBJ1-5, with TRBD1 identical over 10 bases. Sequences were obtained from peripheral blood. This TCR was recovered from a woman aged 55-70 years with COVID-19, enrolled during active disease. CDR3 residues: CASSGGTGDGNQPQHF. CDR3 bases: TGTGCCAGCAGTGGGGGGACAGGGGATGGCAATCAGCCCCAGCATTTT.